What follows is one TCR beta chain and its context. The data derive from a study of T cell changes during pregnancy in multiple sclerosis. Germline loops: CDR1 MNHEY, CDR2 SMNVEV (reference sequence). J lost 5 bases, V lost 9 bases, and 16 bases had no gene match. The CDR3 consists of 16 residues. Measured with immunoSEQ multiplex PCR; TCRdb has only the in-frame clones, and not every one. Of around 100,000 clones in the sample, around 94% were seen once. The sequences come from peripheral blood, collected after pregnancy. This chain uses TRBV27 with TRBJ1-2; 9 bases map to TRBD1. The sequence was collected from a female donor with multiple sclerosis, enrolled in a pregnancy study. The CDR3 spells CARLPPGTGKSYGYTF. CDR3 bases: TGTGCCAGGCTTCCACCAGGGACAGGGAAATCTTATGGCTACACCTTC.